Presented here are 12 T cell receptor beta chains from one specimen sequenced in a study of radiotherapy plus CTLA-4 blockade in lung cancer. The table came from immunoSEQ multiplex PCR; TCRdb's copy has only in-frame clones and leaves some out. The sample holds about 38,000 clones, about three quarters seen once. The sequencing used peripheral blood, collected from a patient treated with radiotherapy plus ipilimumab. Receptor source: a human donor with non-small cell lung cancer who had stable disease on radiotherapy plus ipilimumab.

The chain has TRBV7-3 and TRBJ1-2; D is possibly TRBD1 (6 bases). Germline CDR1 reads SGHTA; CDR2 reads FQGTGA. V dropped 5 bases and J dropped 0 bases, with 16 bases sitting between them. This CDR3 region has 16 residues. The CDR3 sequence is CASSLYGGTSNYGYTF. The CDR3 bases are TGTGCCAGCAGCCTCTACGGGGGGACATCTAACTATGGCTACACCTTC.

The chain couples TRBV30 to TRBJ2-7; 8 bases are a match to TRBD1. The germline V gene has CDR1 GTSNPN and CDR2 SVGIG (reference sequence). With V trimmed by 4 bases and J by 3 bases, 5 bases remained unmatched. The CDR3 totals 13 residues. CDR3 region: CAWKRDRRYEQYF. DNA for the CDR3: TGTGCCTGGAAAAGGGACAGGCGCTACGAGCAGTACTTC.

A few counts support this clone. J is TRBJ2-7 and V is TRBV6-5, with D unresolved. The CDR3 runs 11 residues. V lost 7 bases and J lost 0, with 4 bases in between. Per germline, CDR1 MNHEY and CDR2 SVGAGI. The CDR3 is CASTLSYEQYF. CDR3 sequence (DNA): TGTGCCAGCACCCTCTCCTACGAGCAGTACTTC.

The CDR3 is CARHIQNSPLHF. The CDR3 DNA reads as TGTGCCAGACATATACAGAATTCACCCCTCCACTTT. The chain carries TRBV2 and TRBJ1-6; D unclear. The CDR3 contains 12 residues. With 9 bases removed from V and 7 bases from J, the gap between germline ends came to 10 bases. Germline CDR1 reads SNHLY; CDR2 reads FYNNEI.

The chain joins TRBV5-4 to TRBJ1-2; 9 nucleotides align to TRBD1. Germline CDR1 is SGHNT and CDR2 is YYREEE (reference sequence). This CDR3 contains 15 residues. Losses at the gene ends were 3 bases for V and 4 bases for J; bases not matched to a gene: 7. The CDR3, as DNA: TGTGCCAGCAGCTCACCGGGACAGGGAGCCTATGGCTACACCTTC. Amino acid sequence: CASSSPGQGAYGYTF.

This clone has just one count. The chain is built from TRBV7-8 and TRBJ1-1; D may be TRBD1 (5 bases). CDR1 SGHVS and CDR2 FQNEAQ come from the germline V gene. V lost 7 bases to trimming and J lost 9 bases, with 12 bases between them. The CDR3 is made up of 11 amino acids. The CDR3 is CASMRGEKAFF. The CDR3 region has the DNA TGTGCCAGCATGAGGGGAGAAAAAGCTTTCTTT.

The chain joins TRBV5-4 to TRBJ1-2; 7 bases match TRBD1. Germline V lookup: CDR1 SGHNT, CDR2 YYREEE (reference sequence). With V trimmed by 1 base and J by 4 bases, 1 base remained unmatched. The CDR3 has 13 residues. CDR3 protein: CASSLYRGYGYTF. In DNA form, the CDR3 reads TGTGCCAGCAGCTTGTACAGGGGCTATGGCTACACCTTC.

The chain combines TRBV6-5 with TRBJ2-7; 7 bases are shared with TRBD2. The V segment lost 5 bases and the J segment 3 bases; nucleotides outside the gene matches: 7. This CDR3 is built from 14 residues. Germline V gene sequence: CDR1 MNHEY, CDR2 SVGAGI. CDR3 sequence reads: CASSGNWGGYEQYV. Here the CDR3 DNA reads TGTGCCAGCAGTGGGAACTGGGGGGGCTACGAGCAGTACGTC.

The chain uses TRBV6-6 and TRBJ2-5, with D perhaps given as TRBD1 or TRBD2 (7 bases each). Trimming removed 8 bases at V and 2 bases at J, with 12 bases between. This CDR3 has 13 residues. Germline V gene lookup returns CDR1 MNHNY and CDR2 SVGAGI (reference sequence). The CDR3 nucleotides read TGTGCCAGCTGCAGGGGGGGACAAGAGACCCAGTACTTC. Translated: CASCRGGQETQYF.

This clone has just one count. The chain carries TRBV5-4 and TRBJ2-1; 8 bases are a match to TRBD2. The V gene's germline CDR1 is SGHNT and CDR2 YYREEE (reference sequence). J was trimmed by 8 bases and V by 2 bases; bases with no gene match: 9. The CDR3 length is 15 residues. The CDR3 sequence is CASSFRGGRSDEQFF. The CDR3 DNA is TGTGCCAGCAGCTTCCGGGGGGGCCGGTCGGATGAGCAGTTCTTC.

The J gene is TRBJ2-7, the V gene TRBV18, with TRBD2 as a possible D gene (6 bases). This CDR3 region has 17 residues. Germline lookup yields CDR1 KGHSH and CDR2 LQKENI. V gave up 3 bases and J gave up 7 bases, with 25 bases separating them. CDR3 protein: CASSPRTSVELEGEQYV. CDR3 DNA sequence: TGTGCCAGCTCACCTCGGACATCTGTGGAATTGGAGGGTGAGCAGTACGTC.

CDR3 region: CASKYLNTEAFF. Here the CDR3 DNA reads TGTGCCAGCAAATATCTGAACACTGAAGCTTTCTTT. The V call is TRBV6-1, the J call TRBJ1-1; no reliable D call. This CDR3 comprises 12 residues. Germline V gene sequence: CDR1 MNHNS, CDR2 SASEGT. V lost 7 bases, J lost 0 bases, and 6 bases lay in between.